This TCR beta chain was captured by sequencing in a study of Tregs in tolerant kidney transplant recipients. Study-wide results and caveats: Biological reproducibility was not directly addressed, but technical replication error appeared minimal. The small number of patients limits these findings pending further validation.

There are 12 residues in the CDR3. Germline lookup yields CDR1 MGHRA and CDR2 YSYEKL. Trimming stripped 4 bases from V and 4 bases from J, with 6 bases between. Mixed chimerism was transient after nonmyeloablative marrow transplants from related graft donors. Regarding this clone: Its target is not known.

Some clones are missing from TCRdb's copy, which holds only in-frame ones; the method was immunoSEQ multiplex PCR. Of 74,000 or so clones listed, about 91% were seen once; the top ten hold 1.6%. The receptor was isolated from a human patient who received a combined kidney and bone marrow transplant. Some T cells here may be from the graft donor. The chain carries TRBV4-1 and TRBJ2-3; possible D gene TRBD2, 5 bases. The sequencing used CD4+ T cells from blood (PBMCs), collected 24 months after the transplant. The CDR3 sequence is CASSLGADTQYF. CDR3 coding DNA: TGCGCCAGCAGCCTGGGAGCAGATACGCAGTATTTT.